The 23 T cell receptor beta chains below were found in one sample sequenced in a study of blood T cells in healthy people across ages. A second roughly 6 to 11 cycle PCR used barcoded and J-beta primers. TCRdb fed the 5' RACE reads into MiXCR, producing one record per CDR3 protein. The data show more than 550,000 distinct CDR3 sequences, about a fifth seen once. Sequenced input: blood. The receptors derive from a man aged 65-85 years in good health.

This clonotype was counted between two and nine times. Its ends do not fully match the called genes, so a read error is possible. The rearrangement uses TRBV10-3 and TRBJ2-7; 10 positions match TRBD1. Germline assignment: CDR1 ENHRY and CDR2 SYGVKD. The CDR3 spans 15 residues. The CDR3 sequence is CAISEGQGDPYKQYF. CDR3 nucleotides: TGTGCCATCAGTGAGGGACAGGGGGACCCCTACAAGCAGTACTTC.

Of note for this clonotype: At one end the junction does not follow the germline gene, possibly because of a read error. This chain joins TRBV6-5 and TRBJ1-4, with D possibly being TRBD1 (6 bases). Germline CDR1 MNHEY, CDR2 SVGAGI. The CDR3 runs 16 residues. The CDR3 nucleotides are TGTGACAGCAGCCACAAACAGGGAGCAACTAATGAAAAACTGTTTTTT. Translating it yields CDSSHKQGATNEKLFF.

This chain uses TRBV5-1 with TRBJ1-1; TRBD1 is a possible D gene (6 bases). CDR3 length equals 14 residues. Germline loops: CDR1 SGHRS, CDR2 YFSETQ. V dropped 0 bases and J dropped 6 bases, with 12 bases sitting between them. The CDR3 here is CASSLVGGVPEAFF. The DNA for the CDR3 is TGCGCCAGCAGCTTGGTTGGGGGCGTCCCTGAAGCTTTCTTT.

This clonotype was seen a few times. The chain couples TRBV3-1 to TRBJ1-3; TRBD1 matches 10 bases. The CDR3 sequence is 19 residues long. V shed 1 base and J 4 bases; nucleotides not matched to a gene: 13. Per the germline V gene, CDR1 is LGHDT and CDR2 is YNNKEL (reference sequence). The DNA of the CDR3 is TGTGCCAGCAGCCAAGCCTTCTCCTGGACAGGGGGGGAAGGAAACACCATATATTTT. This translates into CASSQAFSWTGGEGNTIYF.

In regard to this clonotype: This may arise from a read error, as a much more abundant clone is one base away. CDR3 DNA sequence: TGTGCCAGCAGCTTAGACAACTCTGGAAACACCATATATTTT. Its translation is CASSLDNSGNTIYF. The V call is TRBV7-2, the J call TRBJ1-3; D is unresolved. V lost 1 base and J 0 bases, leaving 4 bases between the germline ends. Germline V gene lookup returns CDR1 SGHTA and CDR2 FQGNSA. CDR3 length: 14 residues.

The sample holds a few counts of this clonotype. The chain employs TRBV6-2 or TRBV6-3 and TRBJ2-7; D might be TRBD1 or TRBD2, each matching 5 bases. The germline V and J ends were trimmed by 5 bases and 3 bases, with 11 bases remaining between them. Per the germline V gene, CDR1 is MNHEY and CDR2 is SVGEGT. The CDR3 consists of 13 residues. CDR3 nucleotide sequence: TGTGCCAGCAGTCGGGACGGTAGCTACGAGCAGTACGTC. Translation: CASSRDGSYEQYV.

On this clonotype itself: Because the CDR3 is missing its conserved closing phenylalanine or tryptophan, this is likely a read error. No DNA is shown, since the ends of the CDR3 on it are uncertain; the CDR3 is the one TCRdb lists. The chain employs TRBV24-1 and TRBJ2-5; TRBD1, the D gene given by the table, was not confirmed from the DNA. Germline V gene lookup returns CDR1 KGHDR and CDR2 SFDVKD. 13 amino acids form the CDR3, both terminal residues included. The CDR3 sequence: CATSDSGWDGANV.

The V call is TRBV7-9, the J call TRBJ2-2, with D uncertain. The CDR3 runs 14 residues. Per germline, CDR1 SEHNR and CDR2 FQNEAQ (reference sequence). V dropped 1 base and J dropped 1 base, with 4 bases sitting between them. For the CDR3, the DNA is TGTGCCAGCAGCTTAGAGGTGAACACCGGGGAGCTGTTTTTT. This gives the protein CASSLEVNTGELFF.

The DNA of the CDR3 is TGCAGCGTTGGGACAGTAAACACTGAAGCTTTCTTT. Its protein product is CSVGTVNTEAFF. The rearrangement uses TRBV29-1 and TRBJ1-1, with a weak D call TRBD1 (6 bases). V was shortened by 4 bases and J by 2 bases, with 8 bases between the two germline ends. This CDR3 contains 12 residues. Germline lookup yields CDR1 SQVTM and CDR2 ANQGSEA.

The V call is TRBV9, the J call TRBJ1-5; D perhaps matches TRBD1 (6 bases). Per germline, CDR1 SGDLS and CDR2 YYNGEE. V lost 4 bases and J lost 6, with 14 bases in between. The CDR3 is 14 residues long. CDR3 amino acids: CASSMTGAGQPQHF. CDR3 sequence (DNA): TGTGCCAGCAGCATGACAGGTGCGGGTCAGCCCCAGCATTTT.

This clonotype was found many times. V gene TRBV5-4 combines with J gene TRBJ2-3; the match to TRBD2 covers 14 bases. Losses at the gene ends were 0 bases for V and 5 bases for J; bases not matched to a gene: 5. CDR3 length equals 17 residues. Germline V CDR1 and CDR2: SGHNT, YYREEE (reference sequence). The CDR3 DNA reads TGTGCCAGCAGCTTGGAGGGACTAGCGGGAGTAGGAGATACGCAGTATTTT. Amino acid sequence: CASSLEGLAGVGDTQYF.

The sample holds a few counts of this clonotype. The chain uses TRBV12-3 or TRBV12-4 and TRBJ2-1, with D maybe TRBD1 (6 bases). Trimming removed 7 bases from V and 9 bases from J, with 13 bases in between. This CDR3 spans 12 amino acids. This chain's CDR3 is CASIQGVGEQFF. DNA for the CDR3: TGTGCCAGCATACAGGGTGTCGGTGAGCAGTTCTTC.

The chain combines TRBV27 with TRBJ2-2, with D hard to call. V was shortened by 6 bases and J by 3 bases, with 14 bases between the two germline ends. The CDR3 is 15 amino acids. In germline, CDR1 is MNHEY, CDR2 SMNVEV (reference sequence). The CDR3 protein is CASRKGQVDTGELFF. CDR3 bases: TGTGCCAGCAGAAAGGGCCAGGTGGACACCGGGGAGCTGTTTTTT.

Turning to this clonotype: Relative to the germline gene, one junction end is altered; a read error may explain this. V gene TRBV28 combines with J gene TRBJ2-5; 9 bases agree with TRBD2. The length of the CDR3 is 14 residues. Germline V gene sequence: CDR1 MDHEN, CDR2 SYDVKM. This CDR3 reads CASSLISGPSGEFF. As DNA, the CDR3 is TGTGCCAGCAGTTTAATCTCGGGTCCTAGCGGGGAGTTCTTC.

This clonotype occurred a few times. V and J are TRBV7-9 and TRBJ2-5; possible D gene TRBD1, 6 bases. The germline V gene has CDR1 SEHNR and CDR2 FQNEAQ (reference sequence). V lost 5 bases and J lost 1, with 14 bases in between. The CDR3 contains 15 residues. In nucleotides, the CDR3 is TGTGCCAGCAGCCCAACTCAAGGGGGCCAAGAGACCCAGTACTTC. Residues: CASSPTQGGQETQYF.

The chain links TRBV2 to TRBJ1-1, with D tentatively TRBD1 (6 bases). The germline gives CDR1 SNHLY, CDR2 FYNNEI. V was pared by 4 bases and J by 1 base, with 10 bases between. There are 14 residues in the CDR3. CDR3 nucleotides: TGTGCCAGCAGTGTACAGGGAAAGAACACTGAAGCTTTCTTT. It is translated as CASSVQGKNTEAFF.

V usage is TRBV11-2 and J usage is TRBJ2-3, with 7 bases that match TRBD1. The CDR3 runs to 15 residues. Germline V gene lookup returns CDR1 SGHAT and CDR2 FQNNGV. After removal of 3 bases from V and 4 bases from J, the junction contained 7 bases not matched to a gene. CDR3 region: CASSLTGISADTQYF. The CDR3, as DNA: TGTGCCAGCAGCTTGACAGGGATTAGCGCAGATACGCAGTATTTT.

This clonotype was seen more than once but under ten times. The rearrangement joins TRBV29-1 to TRBJ2-3; D is possibly TRBD2 (6 bases). Trimming cost V 3 bases and J 0 bases, with 10 bases left between them. CDR3 length: 14 amino acids. Per germline, CDR1 SQVTM and CDR2 ANQGSEA. The CDR3 spells CSVDGAGSTDTQYF. In nucleotides, the CDR3 is TGCAGCGTTGACGGTGCGGGGAGCACAGATACGCAGTATTTT.

A few counts support this clonotype. The V and J genes are TRBV5-1 and TRBJ2-1; TRBD2 aligns across 8 bases. The J segment lost 6 bases and the V segment lost 0 bases, leaving 5 bases of the junction unmatched. This CDR3 is 15 amino acids long. CDR1 is SGHRS and CDR2 is YFSETQ in the germline V gene. CDR3 DNA sequence: TGCGCCAGCAGCTTGGAACAGCGGGGGTTCAATGAGCAGTTCTTC. It translates to CASSLEQRGFNEQFF.

This clonotype occurred a few times. The rearrangement joins TRBV21-1 to TRBJ2-4. TRBV21-1 is a documented pseudogene. CDR3 length: 16 amino acids. In DNA, the CDR3 is TGTGCCACCGAATTCACGATGATAGAGGCCAAAAACATTCAGTACTTC. It is translated as CATEFTMIEAKNIQYF.

CDR3: CASSLETQVTEAFF. The CDR3 coding sequence is TGTGCCAGCAGCTTGGAGACCCAAGTGACTGAAGCTTTCTTT. The V and J genes are TRBV5-6 and TRBJ1-1, with D unclear. V dropped 0 bases and J dropped 5 bases, with 11 bases sitting between them. CDR1 SGHDT and CDR2 YYEEEE come from the germline V gene. This CDR3 has 14 amino acids.

The V gene is TRBV5-1, the J gene TRBJ1-2, with D perhaps TRBD1 (5 bases). This CDR3 is 15 amino acids long. V was cut by 3 bases and J by 3 bases, with 15 bases left in between. Per the germline V gene, CDR1 is SGHRS and CDR2 is YFSETQ. CDR3 coding DNA: TGCGCCAGCAGCTGGGGGGTGAGGGGCGACTATGGCTACACCTTC. Translating gives CASSWGVRGDYGYTF.

J is TRBJ2-7 and V is TRBV6-1; D might be TRBD1 or TRBD2, each matching 5 bases. The CDR3 runs to 14 residues. The V end lost 7 bases, the J end lost 0 bases, and 13 bases lay between the germline ends. Germline V lookup: CDR1 MNHNS, CDR2 SASEGT. For the CDR3, the DNA is TGTGCCAGCACATCGGGGACGGCCTCCTACGAGCAGTACTTC. Amino acid sequence: CASTSGTASYEQYF.